These 18 T cell receptor beta chains were all obtained from the same sample, sequenced in a study of chemoradiotherapy in HPV16-positive cancers. Clones were sequenced by immunoSEQ multiplex PCR, and TCRdb holds only the in-frame ones, with some missing. Among fewer than 40,000 clones, 88% were seen once, and the ten largest hold roughly 4.5%. Sequencing was performed on blood, taken from a patient who underwent chemoradiotherapy. Receptors were obtained from a human donor with HPV-associated anogenital cancer.

The J gene is TRBJ1-1, the V gene TRBV5-1; TRBD1 might be the D (5 bases). Germline V CDR1 and CDR2: SGHRS, YFSETQ. The length of the CDR3 is 14 residues. V was trimmed by 0 bases and J by 1 base, leaving 7 bases between them. Here the CDR3 reads CASSLVQGNTEAFF. The CDR3 DNA reads TGCGCCAGCAGCTTGGTTCAGGGGAACACTGAAGCTTTCTTT.

The chain links TRBV28 to TRBJ2-7; 8 bases line up with TRBD2. The CDR3 totals 16 residues. Germline CDR1 MDHEN, CDR2 SYDVKM. Losses at the gene ends were 5 bases for V and 0 bases for J; bases not matched to a gene: 9. CDR3 bases: TGTGCCAGCAGTCCACCGACACTAGCGGCCTCCTACGAGCAGTACTTC. Encoded protein: CASSPPTLAASYEQYF.

CDR3 in amino acids: CASGREGGAETQYF. CDR3 sequence (DNA): TGTGCCAGCGGACGTGAGGGGGGCGCAGAGACCCAGTACTTC. The chain joins TRBV7-9 to TRBJ2-5; tentatively, D is TRBD1 or TRBD2 (6 bases each). V gave up 8 bases and J gave up 4 bases, with 17 bases separating them. This CDR3 contains 14 residues. From germline, CDR1 is SEHNR and CDR2 FQNEAQ (reference sequence).

The V call is TRBV19, the J call TRBJ2-1; 13 bases align to TRBD2. Unmatched junction bases numbered 4, after V lost 7 bases and J lost 7 bases. The CDR3 is made up of 14 amino acids. Germline V gives CDR1 LNHDA, CDR2 SQIVND (reference sequence). In nucleotides, the CDR3 is TGTGCCAGTACCCTACTAGCGGGAGGGAATGAGCAGTTCTTC. Amino acid sequence: CASTLLAGGNEQFF.

This clone is a singleton in its sample. This CDR3 is also generated by other DNA sequences in the sample. This rearrangement joins TRBV10-1 to TRBJ1-2, with 7 bases fitting TRBD1. The CDR3 consists of 13 residues. CDR1 and CDR2 from the germline V gene are WNHNN and SYGVQD (reference sequence). V lost 5 bases to trimming and J lost 3 bases; unmatched junction nucleotides: 3. CDR3 sequence reads: CASSRDRYYGYTF. The CDR3 nucleotides are TGCGCCAGCAGTCGGGACAGATACTATGGCTACACCTTC.

The rearrangement links TRBV6-1 to TRBJ2-7, with D perhaps TRBD1 (6 bases). Trimming took off 6 bases at V and 0 bases at J, with 12 bases between the two ends. Germline assignment: CDR1 MNHNS and CDR2 SASEGT. This CDR3 has 14 amino acids. The CDR3 DNA follows: TGTGCCAGCAGGCCGACAGGAGACTCCTACGAGCAGTACTTC. It codes for CASRPTGDSYEQYF.

This clone appeared a single time. The chain joins TRBV21-1 to TRBJ1-5; the table calls TRBD1, which could not be checked here. TRBV21-1 is reported as a pseudogene. The CDR3 extends over 16 amino acids. The CDR3 loop is CASSTFPGHSNQPQHF. CDR3 bases: TGTGCCAGCAGCACCTTCCCAGGGCATAGCAATCAGCCCCAGCATTTT.

The CDR3 DNA follows: TGTGCCAGCAGCTTAGAGGAGAGACAGGGGGCTAGGGGCTACACCTTC. This translates into CASSLEERQGARGYTF. The chain combines TRBV7-9 with TRBJ1-2, with 10 nucleotides matching TRBD1. CDR3 size: 16 residues. Unmatched junction bases numbered 10, after V lost 1 base and J lost 8 bases. Germline V gene sequence: CDR1 SEHNR, CDR2 FQNEAQ (reference sequence).

The rearrangement uses TRBV19 and TRBJ2-1; possible D gene TRBD2, 5 bases. CDR3 length: 14 amino acids. Trimming took 3 bases from V and 7 from J, leaving 13 bases between them. Germline V gene data show CDR1 as LNHDA and CDR2 as SQIVND (reference sequence). The CDR3 loop reads CASSITETKNEQFF. The CDR3 nucleotides read TGTGCCAGTAGTATTACTGAGACTAAAAATGAGCAGTTCTTC.

The genes are TRBV5-6 and TRBJ2-1; TRBD2 matches at 7 bases. The CDR3 length is 15 residues. Per the germline V gene, CDR1 is SGHDT and CDR2 is YYEEEE. The V segment lost 6 bases and the J segment 2 bases; nucleotides outside the gene matches: 8. Here the CDR3 DNA reads TGTGCCAGCATTCTTAAGCGGGACCCCTACAATGAGCAGTTCTTC. This translates into CASILKRDPYNEQFF.

This chain links TRBV28 with TRBJ2-1; weak D call: TRBD2 (6 bases). The CDR3 covers 14 residues. The germline V gene encodes CDR1 MDHEN and CDR2 SYDVKM. Trimming pared 5 bases from V and 4 bases from J, leaving 12 bases between. CDR3 bases: TGTGCCAGCAGTATCCGCGGGGCTTACAATGAGCAGTTCTTC. It specifies CASSIRGAYNEQFF.

The chain employs TRBV27 and TRBJ2-1; tentative D call: TRBD2 (6 bases). This CDR3 is 17 amino acids long. Germline assignment: CDR1 MNHEY and CDR2 SMNVEV (reference sequence). V gave up 9 bases and J gave up 7 bases, with 28 bases separating them. Written as DNA, the CDR3 is TGTGCCAGTCCCCGGCTTGGTCGCGGGGCCTATGGGAATGAGCAGTTCTTC. Translation: CASPRLGRGAYGNEQFF.

This chain uses TRBV6-1 with TRBJ1-2; 8 positions agree with TRBD1. CDR1 and CDR2 from the germline V gene are MNHNS and SASEGT. The CDR3 runs 13 residues. J gave up 5 bases and V 5 bases, and 4 bases lay outside the gene matches. CDR3 DNA sequence: TGTGCCAGCAGTCTCACAGGGGGTTATGGCTACACCTTC. It codes for CASSLTGGYGYTF.

This chain connects TRBV2 to TRBJ2-3; D gene ambiguous. V was trimmed by 5 bases and J by 6 bases, leaving 9 bases between them. CDR1 and CDR2 from the germline V gene are SNHLY and FYNNEI. CDR3 size: 12 residues. The CDR3 DNA reads TGTGCCAGCAGTATCCCCCCGGATACGCAGTATTTT. This sequence encodes CASSIPPDTQYF. Supplemented by reference TRBV2 and TRBJ2-3, the full variable domain reads EPEVTQTPSHQVTQMGQEVILRCVPISNHLYFYWYRQILGQKVEFLVSFYNNEISEKSEIFDDQFSVERPDGSNFTLKIRSTKLEDSAMYFCASSIPPDTQYFGPGTRLTVL.

The rearrangement uses TRBV6-4 and TRBJ1-1, with a weak D call TRBD1 (6 bases). Per germline, CDR1 MRHNA and CDR2 SNTAGT. The CDR3 extends over 13 amino acids. Trimming took off 10 bases at V and 5 bases at J, with 17 bases between the two ends. CDR3 protein: CATKTGPGTEAFF. The CDR3 DNA sequence: TGTGCCACCAAGACAGGCCCGGGGACTGAAGCTTTCTTT.

V is TRBV5-6 and J is TRBJ1-1, with a tentative D call TRBD1 (6 bases). The germline V gene encodes CDR1 SGHDT and CDR2 YYEEEE. The CDR3 totals 13 residues. V lost 4 bases to trimming and J lost 6 bases, with 13 bases between them. As DNA, the CDR3 is TGTGCCAGCAGCGGGACAAGGAGCGCTGAAGCTTTCTTT. The encoded protein is CASSGTRSAEAFF.

This chain connects TRBV6-4 to TRBJ1-1; no clear D gene. Germline assignment: CDR1 MRHNA and CDR2 SNTAGT. V was trimmed by 5 bases and J by 1 base, leaving 11 bases between them. The CDR3 spans 14 residues. The CDR3 is CASSFLAANTEAFF. The CDR3 DNA sequence: TGTGCCAGCAGTTTCTTGGCGGCGAACACTGAAGCTTTCTTT.

This chain joins TRBV5-4 and TRBJ2-5; 8 nucleotides agree with TRBD1. Germline CDR1 is SGHNT and CDR2 is YYREEE (reference sequence). The CDR3 runs 15 residues. V dropped 3 bases and J dropped 2; count of bases not matched to a gene: 6. The CDR3 nucleotides read TGTGCCAGCAGCTCATCAGGACAGGGACAAGAGACCCAGTACTTC. This gives the protein CASSSSGQGQETQYF.